The rows below give T cell receptor beta chains drawn from one sample of a study of OX40 agonist ivuxolimab in advanced cancers. Sequencing was performed with immunoSEQ multiplex PCR; in TCRdb, only in-frame clones are kept and a portion is missing. There are 75,000 to 95,000 clones in the sample; around 87% occur only once, and around 4% lies in the top ten. The sample was CD4+ or CD8+ T cells sorted from blood, taken in a trial of the OX40 agonist ivuxolimab. These TCRs come from an adult with an advanced solid tumor such as melanoma, head and neck, liver or kidney cancer. CDR3s include the opening cysteine and the closing phenylalanine or tryptophan. A D gene is named only where the DNA matches it firmly. Clone size appears in some rows only: once, few, many, or a class for an expanded clone.

size: .; D: TRBD2; V: TRBV5-1; J: TRBJ2-7; DNA: TGCGCCAGCAGATTTGCTAGCGGAGCCGTCTACGAGCAGTACTTC; CDR3: CASRFASGAVYEQYF
size: .; D: TRBD1; V: TRBV5-1; J: TRBJ2-2; DNA: TGCGCCAGCAGCCCACAGGGGGCCCTAAACACCGGGGAGCTGTTTTTT; CDR3: CASSPQGALNTGELFF
size: .; D: TRBD2; V: TRBV27; J: TRBJ2-7; DNA: TGTGCCAGCAGTTTATGGGAGGGAGCGGGCTTAAACGAGCAGTACTTC; CDR3: CASSLWEGAGLNEQYF
size: .; D: .; V: TRBV11-2; J: TRBJ1-2; DNA: TGTGCCAGCAGCTCCCAATGGGGACAACAGAACTATGGCTACACCTTC; CDR3: CASSSQWGQQNYGYTF
size: .; D: .; V: TRBV5-1; J: TRBJ2-7; DNA: TGCGCCAGCAGCTTGGCCTCAGGGGCCGAGCAGTACTTC; CDR3: CASSLASGAEQYF
size: .; D: .; V: TRBV6-5; J: TRBJ1-3; DNA: TGTGCCAGCAGTTACTCGCCGTCTACCGGAAACACCATATATTTT; CDR3: CASSYSPSTGNTIYF
size: .; D: TRBD1; V: TRBV19; J: TRBJ1-1; DNA: TGTGCCAGTAGTCCCCGGACAGGGGATGCTTTCTTT; CDR3: CASSPRTGDAFF
size: few; D: TRBD1; V: TRBV4-1; J: TRBJ1-2; DNA: TGCGCCAGCAGCCAATTCGGTCGGGACAGGGGGCACGGTGGCTACACCTTC; CDR3: CASSQFGRDRGHGGYTF
size: .; D: .; V: TRBV2; J: TRBJ1-1; DNA: TGTGCCAGCAGTGAACAGGAAGGTAGAGCCGCTTTCTTT; CDR3: CASSEQEGRAAFF
size: .; D: TRBD2; V: TRBV5-1; J: TRBJ2-5; DNA: TGCGCCAGCAGCTCTCCGGGACTAGCGGGAGATACAGAGACCCAGTACTTC; CDR3: CASSSPGLAGDTETQYF
size: .; D: .; V: TRBV7-2; J: TRBJ1-1; DNA: TGTGCCAGCAGCTTAGCTTCCAGGGGTACTGAAGCTTTCTTT; CDR3: CASSLASRGTEAFF
size: .; D: TRBD1; V: TRBV6-5; J: TRBJ1-1; DNA: TGTGCCAGCAGTGAACAGGGGAGGACTTTCTTT; CDR3: CASSEQGRTFF
size: .; D: TRBD2; V: TRBV30; J: TRBJ2-7; DNA: TGTGCCTGGAGTAAACCCCGGGCTAGCGGGAGCCACGAGCAGTACTTC; CDR3: CAWSKPRASGSHEQYF
size: .; D: TRBD2; V: TRBV7-3; J: TRBJ2-7; DNA: TGTGCCAGCAGCTTCGGGACTAGCGGCGAGCAGTACTTC; CDR3: CASSFGTSGEQYF
size: .; D: TRBD1; V: TRBV7-8; J: TRBJ2-1; DNA: TGTGCCAGCAACCCGGGACAGGGGGCTAAAGAGCAGTTCTTC; CDR3: CASNPGQGAKEQFF
size: .; D: .; V: TRBV27; J: TRBJ2-3; DNA: TGTGCCAGCACGGGGTTCACAGATACGCAGTATTTT; CDR3: CASTGFTDTQYF
size: .; D: .; V: TRBV28; J: TRBJ2-5; DNA: TGTGCCAGCAGTCCCTCTTTTTTATCGGAGACCCAGTACTTC; CDR3: CASSPSFLSETQYF
size: .; D: .; V: TRBV6-9; J: TRBJ1-1; DNA: TGTGCCAGCAGTTACACACAGGCGGGCACTGAAGCTTTCTTT; CDR3: CASSYTQAGTEAFF
size: .; D: TRBD2; V: TRBV9; J: TRBJ2-1; DNA: TGTGCCAGCAGCTTTAGCGGGAGGGCCGAGAGTGAGCAGTTCTTC; CDR3: CASSFSGRAESEQFF
size: .; D: TRBD1; V: TRBV19; J: TRBJ2-5; DNA: TGTGCCAGTAGTATACTACGACAGGGTAATCTAAGAGAGACCCAGTACTTC; CDR3: CASSILRQGNLRETQYF
size: .; D: .; V: TRBV27; J: TRBJ2-3; DNA: TGTGCCAGCAGTTTAGGGTGGAGGGGACCATATACGCAGTATTTT; CDR3: CASSLGWRGPYTQYF
size: .; D: TRBD2; V: TRBV19; J: TRBJ2-1; DNA: TGTGCCAGTCGGGGAGGGAATGAGCAGTTCTTC; CDR3: CASRGGNEQFF
size: .; D: .; V: TRBV29-1; J: TRBJ2-3; DNA: TGCAGCGTTGAAACGACAGATACGCAGTATTTT; CDR3: CSVETTDTQYF
size: .; D: TRBD1; V: TRBV5-4; J: TRBJ2-5; DNA: TGTGCCAGCAGCCCCGGGGACAGCATTAACCAAGAGACCCAGTACTTC; CDR3: CASSPGDSINQETQYF
size: once; D: .; V: TRBV7-8; J: TRBJ1-5; DNA: TGTGCCAGCAGCTCCGTCGGGGGGTTGAACAATCAGCCCCAGCATTTT; CDR3: CASSSVGGLNNQPQHF
size: .; D: .; V: TRBV6-5; J: TRBJ2-5; DNA: TGTGCCAGCAGTTACATGGGGGGAGAGACCCAGTACTTC; CDR3: CASSYMGGETQYF
size: .; D: .; V: TRBV29-1; J: TRBJ2-7; DNA: TGCAGCGTCTCCCGGACTGGAGCCTACGAGCAGTACTTC; CDR3: CSVSRTGAYEQYF
size: .; D: .; V: TRBV30; J: TRBJ1-1; DNA: TGTGCCTGGAACCCAGCGAACACTGAAGCTTTCTTT; CDR3: CAWNPANTEAFF
size: .; D: TRBD2; V: TRBV2; J: TRBJ2-1; DNA: TGTGCCAGCAGTGACGGGGGGGATTACAATGAGCAGTTCTTC; CDR3: CASSDGGDYNEQFF
size: .; D: .; V: TRBV6-1; J: TRBJ1-4; DNA: TGTGCCAGCAGTGAAAGGGGGAAACTGTTTTTT; CDR3: CASSERGKLFF
size: .; D: .; V: TRBV7-9; J: TRBJ1-5; DNA: TGTGCCAGCAGCCCAGGAACGGGGCAGCCCCAGCATTTT; CDR3: CASSPGTGQPQHF
size: .; D: .; V: TRBV14; J: TRBJ1-2; DNA: TGTGCCAGCAGCCAAGTTCCGGGCCACTATGGCTACACCTTC; CDR3: CASSQVPGHYGYTF
size: .; D: .; V: TRBV4-1; J: TRBJ1-1; DNA: TGCGCCAGCAGCCGCACCTCGGGGCAGATCTCTGAAGCTTTCTTT; CDR3: CASSRTSGQISEAFF
size: .; D: .; V: TRBV30; J: TRBJ2-5; DNA: TGTGCCTGGAGTGTCTTGGCAGGGACCCAGTACTTC; CDR3: CAWSVLAGTQYF
size: .; D: TRBD2; V: TRBV19; J: TRBJ2-1; DNA: TGTGCCAGTAGCCTCGACAGTCTAGCGGGACTACTATTAAATGAGCAGTTCTTC; CDR3: CASSLDSLAGLLLNEQFF
size: .; D: .; V: TRBV10-3; J: TRBJ2-3; DNA: TGTGCCATCAGTACAGGTTCCCAAGATACGCAGTATTTT; CDR3: CAISTGSQDTQYF
size: .; D: TRBD1; V: TRBV6-5; J: TRBJ1-1; DNA: TGTGCCAGCAGTCGACAGGGGGAAGCTTTCTTT; CDR3: CASSRQGEAFF
size: .; D: TRBD2; V: TRBV29-1; J: TRBJ2-7; DNA: TGCAGTGTACTCGGGGCGGGAGGGTCACAGTACTTC; CDR3: CSVLGAGGSQYF
size: once; D: .; V: TRBV11-3; J: TRBJ1-2; DNA: TGTGCCAGCAGCTTAGTGACTGCAACCGACTGCACCTTC; CDR3: CASSLVTATDCTF
size: .; D: .; V: TRBV9; J: TRBJ2-5; DNA: TGTGCCAGCAGCGAAACTAATGCAGAGACCCAGTACTTC; CDR3: CASSETNAETQYF
size: .; D: TRBD2; V: TRBV7-8; J: TRBJ2-1; DNA: TGTGCCAGCAGGGGGACCGTTGGGCGGGAGGGCGATGAGCAGTTCTTC; CDR3: CASRGTVGREGDEQFF
size: .; D: .; V: TRBV5-6; J: TRBJ1-3; DNA: TGTGCCAGCAGCTTACAGGGTAGCTCTGGAAACACCATATATTTT; CDR3: CASSLQGSSGNTIYF
size: .; D: .; V: TRBV15; J: TRBJ2-7; DNA: TGTGCCACCAGCATTTTACGGGACACCTACGAGCAGTACTTC; CDR3: CATSILRDTYEQYF